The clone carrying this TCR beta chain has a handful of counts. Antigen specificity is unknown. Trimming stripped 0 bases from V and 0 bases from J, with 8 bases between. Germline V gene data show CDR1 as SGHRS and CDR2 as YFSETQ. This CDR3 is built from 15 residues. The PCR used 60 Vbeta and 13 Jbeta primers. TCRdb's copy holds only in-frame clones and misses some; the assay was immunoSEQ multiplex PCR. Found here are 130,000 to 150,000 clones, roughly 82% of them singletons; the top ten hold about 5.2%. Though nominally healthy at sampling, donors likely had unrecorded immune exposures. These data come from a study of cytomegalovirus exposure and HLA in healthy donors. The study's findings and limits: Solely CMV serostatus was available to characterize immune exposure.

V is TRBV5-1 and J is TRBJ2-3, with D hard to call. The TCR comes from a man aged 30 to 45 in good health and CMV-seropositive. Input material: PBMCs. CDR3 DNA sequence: TGCGCCAGCAGCTTGGTTACGAGGAGCACAGATACGCAGTATTTT. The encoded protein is CASSLVTRSTDTQYF.